Following are 7 T cell receptor beta chains from one sample sequenced in a study of T cell responses to AZD1222 COVID-19 vaccine. Data came from immunoSEQ multiplex PCR; TCRdb stores just in-frame clones and leaves some out. Of some 81,000 clones listed, about 86% are singletons. This material consisted of peripheral blood, taken 28 days after the second AZD1222 dose. Every receptor here comes from an adult who received the AZD1222 COVID-19 vaccine.

The rearrangement links TRBV7-8 to TRBJ1-2; weak D call: TRBD1 (6 bases). Trimming shortened V by 2 bases and J by 1 base, and 11 bases separated the two germline ends. The CDR3 contains 15 residues. Per germline, CDR1 SGHVS and CDR2 FQNEAQ. The DNA of the CDR3 is TGTGCCAGCAGCTTACAGGGGACCTTTAACTATGGCTACACCTTC. Translation: CASSLQGTFNYGYTF.

The genes are TRBV5-4 and TRBJ2-7, with a tentative D call TRBD1 (5 bases). Trimming took 8 bases from V and 7 from J, leaving 19 bases between them. Looked up from germline, CDR1 is SGHNT and CDR2 is YYREEE (reference sequence). The length of the CDR3 is 13 residues. Here the CDR3 DNA reads TGTGCCAGTGGTAGAGATCCTCAGGGTGAGCAGTACTTC. This sequence encodes CASGRDPQGEQYF.

The gene calls are TRBV28 and TRBJ2-1; D possibly corresponds to TRBD1 (5 bases). Per germline, CDR1 MDHEN and CDR2 SYDVKM. V shed 7 bases and J shed 0 bases, with 13 bases lying between them. This CDR3 has 15 residues. DNA of the CDR3: TGTGCCAGCACCCTGGACAAGAGCTCCTACAATGAGCAGTTCTTC. Protein: CASTLDKSSYNEQFF.

This chain uses TRBV28 with TRBJ2-1; 13 nucleotides agree with TRBD2. The V and J ends lost 6 bases and 2 bases, in that order; junction bases with no gene match: 7. This CDR3 comprises 17 residues. Germline values: CDR1 MDHEN, CDR2 SYDVKM. CDR3 nucleotides: TGTGCCAGCAGCTCCGGGACTAGCGGGAAAGCCTACAATGAGCAGTTCTTC. This gives the protein CASSSGTSGKAYNEQFF.

The V call is TRBV3-1 (or the pseudogene TRBV3-2), the J call TRBJ2-7; 9 nucleotides agree with TRBD2. With V trimmed by 4 bases and J by 7 bases, 8 bases remained unmatched. The CDR3 covers 14 residues. The V gene's germline CDR1 is LGHDT and CDR2 YNNKEL (reference sequence). The CDR3 DNA sequence: TGTGCCAGCAGCCCTAGCGGGGCCCCCTTTGAGCAGTACTTC. Its protein is CASSPSGAPFEQYF.

The rearrangement uses TRBV7-2 and TRBJ2-1; possibly TRBD2 for D (6 bases). CDR1 and CDR2 (germline): SGHTA, FQGNSA. The CDR3 contains 15 residues. The germline V and J ends were trimmed by 7 bases and 0 bases, with 13 bases remaining between them. Here the CDR3 reads CASTFGGYSYNEQFF. CDR3 in DNA: TGTGCCAGCACCTTTGGGGGGTACTCCTACAATGAGCAGTTCTTC.

This clone was detected once. This rearrangement joins TRBV18 to TRBJ2-1; D may match TRBD1 or TRBD2 (5 bases each). V dropped 3 bases and J dropped 4 bases, with 16 bases sitting between them. This CDR3 has 16 amino acids. In germline, CDR1 is KGHSH, CDR2 LQKENI. The CDR3 is CASSPQLTGGYNEQFF. Written as DNA, the CDR3 is TGTGCCAGCTCACCCCAATTGACTGGGGGATACAATGAGCAGTTCTTC.